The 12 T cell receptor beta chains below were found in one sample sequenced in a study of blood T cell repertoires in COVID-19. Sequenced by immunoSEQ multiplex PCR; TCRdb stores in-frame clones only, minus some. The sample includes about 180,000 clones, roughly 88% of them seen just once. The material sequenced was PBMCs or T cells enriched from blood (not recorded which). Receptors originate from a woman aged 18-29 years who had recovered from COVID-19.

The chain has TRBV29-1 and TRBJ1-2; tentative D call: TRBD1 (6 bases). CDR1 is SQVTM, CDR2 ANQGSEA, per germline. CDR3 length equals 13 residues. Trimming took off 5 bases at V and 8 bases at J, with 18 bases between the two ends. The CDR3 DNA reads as TGCAGCGTTAACGGGTTGGCAGGGGAAGGCTACACCTTC. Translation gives CSVNGLAGEGYTF.

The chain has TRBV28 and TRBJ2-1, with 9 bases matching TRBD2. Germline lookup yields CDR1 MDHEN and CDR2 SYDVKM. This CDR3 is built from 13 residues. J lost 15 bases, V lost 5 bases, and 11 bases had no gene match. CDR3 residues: CASSPFSGGQLFF. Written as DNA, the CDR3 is TGTGCCAGCAGTCCATTTAGCGGGGGACAGTTGTTCTTC.

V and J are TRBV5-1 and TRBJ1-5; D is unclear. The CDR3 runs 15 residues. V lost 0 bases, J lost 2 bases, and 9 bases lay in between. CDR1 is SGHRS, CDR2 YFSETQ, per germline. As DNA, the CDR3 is TGCGCCAGCAGCTTGGAGAGAACGGGCAATCAGCCCCAGCATTTT. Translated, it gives CASSLERTGNQPQHF.

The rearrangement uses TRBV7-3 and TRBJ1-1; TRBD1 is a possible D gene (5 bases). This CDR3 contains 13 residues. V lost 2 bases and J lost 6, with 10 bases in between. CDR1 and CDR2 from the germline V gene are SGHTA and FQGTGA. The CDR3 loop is CASSLQWGAEAFF. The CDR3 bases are TGTGCCAGCAGCTTACAATGGGGCGCTGAAGCTTTCTTT.

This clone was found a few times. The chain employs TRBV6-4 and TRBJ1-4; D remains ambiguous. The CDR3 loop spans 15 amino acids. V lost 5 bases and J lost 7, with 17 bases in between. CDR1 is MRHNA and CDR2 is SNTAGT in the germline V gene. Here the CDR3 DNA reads TGTGCCAGCAGTTACCTCGGGGTGTGTGTTGAAAAACTGTTTTTT. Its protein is CASSYLGVCVEKLFF.

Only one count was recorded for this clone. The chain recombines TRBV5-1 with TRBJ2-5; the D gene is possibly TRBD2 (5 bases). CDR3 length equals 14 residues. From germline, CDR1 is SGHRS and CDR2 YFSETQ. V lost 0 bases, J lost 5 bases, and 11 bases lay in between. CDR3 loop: CASSLAGVWETQYF. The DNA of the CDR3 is TGCGCCAGCAGCTTGGCCGGGGTGTGGGAGACCCAGTACTTC. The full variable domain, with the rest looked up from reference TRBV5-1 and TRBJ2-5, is KAGVTQTPRYLIKTRGQQVTLSCSPISGHRSVSWYQQTPGQGLQFLFEYFSETQRNKGNFPGRFSGRQFSNSRSEMNVSTLELGDSALYLCASSLAGVWETQYFGPGTRLLVL.

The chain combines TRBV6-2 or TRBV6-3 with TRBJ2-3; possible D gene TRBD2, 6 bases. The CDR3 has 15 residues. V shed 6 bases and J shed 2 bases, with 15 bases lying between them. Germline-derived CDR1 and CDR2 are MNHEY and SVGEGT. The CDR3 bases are TGTGCCAGCAGCCCCTCTAGCGAGGACACAGATACGCAGTATTTT. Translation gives CASSPSSEDTDTQYF.

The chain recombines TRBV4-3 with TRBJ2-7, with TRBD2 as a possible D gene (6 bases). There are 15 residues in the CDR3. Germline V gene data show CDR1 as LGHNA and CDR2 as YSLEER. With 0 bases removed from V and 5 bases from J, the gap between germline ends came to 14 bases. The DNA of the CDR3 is TGCGCCAGCAGCCAAGAGGGCAGGGAGGTGGACGAGCAGTACTTC. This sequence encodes CASSQEGREVDEQYF.

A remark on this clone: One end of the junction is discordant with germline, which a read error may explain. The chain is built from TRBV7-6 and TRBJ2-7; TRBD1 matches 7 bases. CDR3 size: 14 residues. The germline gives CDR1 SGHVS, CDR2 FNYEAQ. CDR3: CASSLGGTVIEQHF. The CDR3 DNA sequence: TGTGCCAGCAGCTTAGGAGGGACAGTTATAGAGCAACACTTC.

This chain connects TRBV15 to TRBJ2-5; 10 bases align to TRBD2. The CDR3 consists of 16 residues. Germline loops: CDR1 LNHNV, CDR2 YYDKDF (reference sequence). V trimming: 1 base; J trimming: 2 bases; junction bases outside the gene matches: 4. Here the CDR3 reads CATSRGQGLAQETQYF. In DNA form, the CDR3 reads TGTGCCACCAGCAGAGGTCAGGGACTAGCGCAAGAGACCCAGTACTTC.

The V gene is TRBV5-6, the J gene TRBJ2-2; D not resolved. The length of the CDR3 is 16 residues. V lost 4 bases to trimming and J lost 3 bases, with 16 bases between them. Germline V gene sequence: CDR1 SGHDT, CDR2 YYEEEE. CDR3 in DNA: TGTGCCAGCAGCCGGCTCGTGGGCAGGCACACCGGGGAGCTGTTTTTT. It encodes CASSRLVGRHTGELFF.

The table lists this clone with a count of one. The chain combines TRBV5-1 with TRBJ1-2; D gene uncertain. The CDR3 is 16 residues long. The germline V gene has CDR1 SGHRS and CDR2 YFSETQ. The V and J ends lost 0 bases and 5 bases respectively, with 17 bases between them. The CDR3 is CASSLGPPGGAYGYTF. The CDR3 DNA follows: TGCGCCAGCAGCTTGGGGCCACCCGGAGGTGCGTATGGCTACACCTTC.